Presented here are 25 T cell receptor beta chains from one specimen sequenced in a study of cytomegalovirus exposure and HLA in healthy donors. In the PCR, 60 Vbeta and 13 Jbeta primers were used. Measured with immunoSEQ multiplex PCR; TCRdb has only the in-frame clones, and not every one. Here the sample table reports 150,000 or so clones. Sequenced: PBMCs. These receptors all stem from a woman between 50 and 59 years old in good health and CMV-seronegative.

As for this clone: The same CDR3 can be traced to other DNA sequences in this sample. CDR3 protein: CASRGPQETQYF. DNA for the CDR3: TGTGCCAGCAGGGGGCCCCAAGAGACCCAGTACTTC. The rearrangement joins TRBV2 to TRBJ2-5, with D perhaps matching TRBD1 (5 bases). The germline gives CDR1 SNHLY, CDR2 FYNNEI. The V end was cut by 6 bases, the J end by 1 base, with 6 bases between. CDR3 length: 12 residues.

This sequence joins TRBV7-6 and TRBJ2-7, with D perhaps TRBD2 (6 bases). Per germline, CDR1 SGHVS and CDR2 FNYEAQ. CDR3 length equals 13 residues. Trimming took 5 bases from V and 3 from J, leaving 11 bases between them. CDR3 sequence (DNA): TGTGCCAGCAGCCCTGCGGGGCGCTACGAGCAGTACTTC. Residues: CASSPAGRYEQYF.

The J gene is TRBJ1-4, the V gene TRBV25-1; no reliable D call. V was trimmed by 6 bases and J by 4 bases, leaving 12 bases between them. CDR1 and CDR2 (germline): MGHDK, SYGVNS. The CDR3 totals 14 residues. CDR3 nucleotide sequence: TGTGCCAGCAGGATGGGAGGGCGTAATGAAAAACTGTTTTTT. Translating gives CASRMGGRNEKLFF.

This chain links TRBV9 with TRBJ2-1, with 10 bases aligning to TRBD2. After removal of 4 bases from V and 4 bases from J, the junction contained 5 bases not matched to a gene. Germline V lookup: CDR1 SGDLS, CDR2 YYNGEE. This CDR3 is built from 15 residues. The CDR3: CASSTSGGAYNEQFF. As DNA, the CDR3 is TGTGCCAGCAGCACCAGCGGGGGGGCTTACAATGAGCAGTTCTTC.

V and J are TRBV9 and TRBJ1-4, with 10 positions matching TRBD1. Germline V CDR1 and CDR2: SGDLS, YYNGEE. The CDR3 is 15 residues long. Losses at the gene ends were 4 bases for V and 4 bases for J; bases not matched to a gene: 4. The DNA for the CDR3 is TGTGCCAGCAGCTTAAGGGACAGGGGTAATGAAAAACTGTTTTTT. It encodes CASSLRDRGNEKLFF.

The J gene is TRBJ2-7, the V gene TRBV5-6, with 12 bases fitting TRBD1. CDR1 is SGHDT, CDR2 YYEEEE, per germline. With V trimmed by 2 bases and J by 3 bases, 3 bases remained unmatched. The CDR3 is 15 residues long. The CDR3 protein is CASSFRDRGRYEQYF. For the CDR3, the DNA is TGTGCCAGCAGCTTTAGGGACAGGGGGCGCTACGAGCAGTACTTC.

The J gene is TRBJ1-3, the V gene TRBV5-5; D perhaps matches TRBD1 (5 bases). CDR3 length equals 14 residues. V was cut by 1 base and J by 0 bases, with 5 bases left in between. Germline CDR1 reads SGHKS; CDR2 reads YYEKEE (reference sequence). The CDR3 region has the DNA TGTGCCAGCAGCTTGCAGGGCTCTGGAAACACCATATATTTT. This codes for CASSLQGSGNTIYF.

CDR3 sequence reads: CATSGGTSGADTQYF. CDR3 in DNA: TGTGCCACCAGCGGCGGGACTAGCGGAGCAGATACGCAGTATTTT. The chain is built from TRBV15 and TRBJ2-3; TRBD2 agrees at 11 bases. The CDR3 length is 15 residues. Trimming removed 5 bases from V and 4 bases from J; junction bases left unmatched: 5. The V gene's germline CDR1 is LNHNV and CDR2 YYDKDF (reference sequence). The complete variable domain, with remaining parts taken from reference TRBV15 and TRBJ2-3, reads DAMVIQNPRYQVTQFGKPVTLSCSQTLNHNVMYWYQQKSSQAPKLLFHYYDKDFNNEADTPDNFQSRRPNTSFCFLDIRSPGLGDTAMYLCATSGGTSGADTQYFGPGTRLTVL.

The V gene is TRBV25-1, the J gene TRBJ2-1; D is undetermined. The CDR3 totals 15 residues. Germline-derived CDR1 and CDR2 are MGHDK and SYGVNS. The V end lost 3 bases, the J end lost 5 bases, and 14 bases lay between the germline ends. This CDR3 reads CASSDQATRDNEQFF. The CDR3, as DNA: TGTGCCAGCAGTGATCAGGCTACCCGAGACAATGAGCAGTTCTTC. Full variable domain (remainder filled in from reference TRBV25-1 and TRBJ2-1): EADIYQTPRYLVIGTGKKITLECSQTMGHDKMYWYQQDPGMELHLIHYSYGVNSTEKGDLSSESTVSRIRTEHFPLTLESARPSHTSQYLCASSDQATRDNEQFFGPGTRLTVL.

The chain joins TRBV6-1 to TRBJ1-2; maybe TRBD1 (5 bases). The CDR3 length is 14 residues. Germline V lookup: CDR1 MNHNS, CDR2 SASEGT. Trimming shortened V by 7 bases and J by 3 bases, and 15 bases separated the two germline ends. As DNA, the CDR3 is TGTGCCAGCACCCCGGGAGGGACCGACTATGGCTACACCTTC. Translated: CASTPGGTDYGYTF.

The chain couples TRBV7-2 to TRBJ2-1, with a weak D call TRBD2 (5 bases). Trimming removed 1 base at V and 2 bases at J, with 9 bases between. The germline V gene encodes CDR1 SGHTA and CDR2 FQGNSA. The CDR3 consists of 15 residues. CDR3 nucleotides: TGTGCCAGCAGCTTAGTCGAGGGCCCCTACAATGAGCAGTTCTTC. This translates into CASSLVEGPYNEQFF.

This chain links TRBV2 with TRBJ1-5; D unresolved. This CDR3 comprises 15 residues. Germline V gene sequence: CDR1 SNHLY, CDR2 FYNNEI. Deletions cut 7 bases from V and 6 bases from J, with 19 bases between. The CDR3 coding sequence is TGTGCCAGCAACATTGACGGAGTGGAGACTCAGCCCCAGCATTTT. It specifies CASNIDGVETQPQHF.

The rearrangement uses TRBV9 and TRBJ2-3; possible D gene TRBD1, 5 bases. Looked up from germline, CDR1 is SGDLS and CDR2 is YYNGEE. This CDR3 spans 15 amino acids. The ends were cut back, 2 bases at V and 0 bases at J, with 10 bases in the middle. CDR3: CASSVLTVSTDTQYF. The CDR3 nucleotides are TGTGCCAGCAGCGTTTTGACAGTTAGCACAGATACGCAGTATTTT.

The chain is built from TRBV6-1 and TRBJ1-2; 10 bases match TRBD1. The CDR3 is made up of 13 amino acids. The J segment lost 8 bases and the V segment lost 3 bases, leaving 3 bases of the junction unmatched. The germline V gene has CDR1 MNHNS and CDR2 SASEGT. DNA for the CDR3: TGTGCCAGCAGTGACCGGGACAGGGGAGGCTACACCTTC. As protein: CASSDRDRGGYTF.

The V call is TRBV7-2, the J call TRBJ1-1; tentative D call: TRBD1 (5 bases). V gave up 3 bases and J gave up 3 bases, with 11 bases separating them. Germline CDR1 reads SGHTA; CDR2 reads FQGNSA. There are 14 residues in the CDR3. DNA of the CDR3: TGTGCCAGCAGCTTCGGGGGAGGGGACACTGAAGCTTTCTTT. Translation gives CASSFGGGDTEAFF. The whole variable domain, remainder taken from reference TRBV7-2 and TRBJ1-1, is GAGVSQSPSNKVTEKGKDVELRCDPISGHTALYWYRQSLGQGLEFLIYFQGNSAPDKSGLPSDRFSAERTGGSVSTLTIQRTQQEDSAVYLCASSFGGGDTEAFFGQGTRLTVV.

The chain carries TRBV11-2 and TRBJ2-6, with unresolved D. Germline V gives CDR1 SGHAT, CDR2 FQNNGV. The ends were cut back, 4 bases at V and 5 bases at J, with 9 bases in the middle. The CDR3 runs 14 residues. The CDR3 is CASSSSLWANVLTF. CDR3 coding DNA: TGTGCCAGCAGCTCCAGTTTGTGGGCCAACGTCCTGACTTTC.

In the case of this clone: Compared with germline, one end of the junction differs, possibly owing to a read error. CDR3 protein: CASSSGGGRKTQYF. The CDR3 nucleotides read TGTGCTAGCAGCTCCGGGGGCGGGAGGAAGACCCAGTACTTC. The J gene is TRBJ2-5, the V gene TRBV7-7; 8 bases agree with TRBD2. Germline V gene data show CDR1 as SSHAT and CDR2 as FNYEAQ (reference sequence). This CDR3 has 14 residues.

The chain recombines TRBV6-1 with TRBJ2-1, with D perhaps matching TRBD1 (6 bases). The CDR3 sequence is 15 residues long. In germline, CDR1 is MNHNS, CDR2 SASEGT. V gave up 7 bases and J gave up 5 bases, with 18 bases separating them. CDR3 amino acids: CASIQPSGAHNEQFF. CDR3 bases: TGTGCCAGCATCCAACCCTCAGGGGCCCACAATGAGCAGTTCTTC.

This chain uses TRBV19 with TRBJ1-2, with 10 bases identical to TRBD1. Per the germline V gene, CDR1 is LNHDA and CDR2 is SQIVND (reference sequence). The CDR3 loop spans 15 amino acids. The V and J ends lost 7 bases and 5 bases, in that order; junction bases with no gene match: 10. The CDR3 loop reads CASTLGTGANYGYTF. The DNA of the CDR3 is TGTGCCAGTACCTTAGGGACAGGGGCCAATTATGGCTACACCTTC.

The chain is built from TRBV11-1 and TRBJ2-7; 11 bases map to TRBD2. CDR1 and CDR2 (germline): SGHAT, FQDESV (reference sequence). CDR3 length equals 15 residues. V trimming: 5 bases; J trimming: 1 base; junction bases outside the gene matches: 4. CDR3: CASSAGTSGSYEQYF. CDR3 nucleotide sequence: TGTGCCAGCAGCGCTGGGACTAGCGGATCCTACGAGCAGTACTTC.

The V call is TRBV28, the J call TRBJ2-7; 9 bases match TRBD1. Germline values: CDR1 MDHEN, CDR2 SYDVKM. The CDR3 loop spans 14 amino acids. With 9 bases clipped from V and 3 bases from J, the junction kept 9 bases outside the gene matches. The CDR3 spells CASLTGGEDYEQYF. CDR3 coding DNA: TGTGCCAGTCTAACAGGGGGCGAAGACTACGAGCAGTACTTC.

The rearrangement joins TRBV7-2 to TRBJ1-2; D unclear. Trimming took off 2 bases at V and 4 bases at J, with 14 bases between the two ends. The germline gives CDR1 SGHTA, CDR2 FQGNSA. The CDR3 is made up of 15 amino acids. DNA for the CDR3: TGTGCCAGCAGCTTAAACCCAGGATATCCCTATGGCTACACCTTC. This translates into CASSLNPGYPYGYTF.

The J gene is TRBJ2-2, the V gene TRBV5-1; D unclear. V was pared by 0 bases and J by 2 bases, with 8 bases between. This CDR3 is 15 amino acids long. Germline CDR1 and CDR2: SGHRS and YFSETQ. The CDR3 bases are TGCGCCAGCAGCTTGGCCGTATTAAACACCGGGGAGCTGTTTTTT. Encoded protein: CASSLAVLNTGELFF.

The chain recombines TRBV18 with TRBJ2-5; TRBD1 agrees at 9 bases. Germline loops: CDR1 KGHSH, CDR2 LQKENI. The CDR3 is 14 residues long. The junction had 4 bases not matched to a gene; V was cut back by 3 bases and J by 5 bases. Here the CDR3 reads CASSPGTGLETQYF. CDR3 DNA sequence: TGTGCCAGCTCACCGGGGACAGGGTTGGAGACCCAGTACTTC.

The rearrangement uses TRBV28 and TRBJ1-5, with TRBD1 as a possible D gene (5 bases). The CDR3 is 13 amino acids. Germline V gene sequence: CDR1 MDHEN, CDR2 SYDVKM. Trimming shortened V by 6 bases and J by 4 bases, and 10 bases separated the two germline ends. The DNA for the CDR3 is TGTGCCAGCAGGGGACGGGGGAATCAGCCCCAGCATTTT. It yields the protein CASRGRGNQPQHF.